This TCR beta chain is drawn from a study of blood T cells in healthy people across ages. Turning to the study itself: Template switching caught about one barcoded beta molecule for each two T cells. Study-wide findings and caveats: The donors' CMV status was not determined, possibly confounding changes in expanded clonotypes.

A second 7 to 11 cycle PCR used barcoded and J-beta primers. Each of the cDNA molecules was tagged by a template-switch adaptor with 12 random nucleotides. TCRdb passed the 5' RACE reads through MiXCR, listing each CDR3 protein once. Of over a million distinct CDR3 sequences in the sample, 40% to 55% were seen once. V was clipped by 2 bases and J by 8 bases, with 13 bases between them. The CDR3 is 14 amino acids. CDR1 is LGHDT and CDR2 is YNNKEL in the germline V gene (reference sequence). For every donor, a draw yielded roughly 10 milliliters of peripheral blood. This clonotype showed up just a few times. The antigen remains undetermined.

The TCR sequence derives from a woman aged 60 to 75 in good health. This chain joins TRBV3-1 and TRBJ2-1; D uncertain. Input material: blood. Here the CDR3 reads CASSQISTSDEQFF. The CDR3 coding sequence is TGTGCCAGCAGCCAAATCAGTACAAGCGATGAGCAGTTCTTC.